This T cell receptor beta chain emerged from a study of blood T cells in healthy people across ages. Findings of the study overall: Greater diversity and more naive CD4+ cells were seen in long-lived donors than in aged donors.

Investigators took about 9.1 milliliters of peripheral blood from every donor. Samples each had at least 6 micrograms of total RNA extracted. V lost 6 bases, J lost 5 bases, and 22 bases lay in between. This CDR3 spans 16 amino acids. A second PCR, run for roughly 7 to 11 cycles, used a sample-barcoded 5' primer plus a J-beta primer mix. TCRdb re-called the 5' RACE reads with MiXCR, one entry per CDR3 protein. The table records around 1,500,000 distinct CDR3 sequences, roughly 45% of them present only once. Comments on this clonotype: Antigen unknown.

The V gene is TRBV12-3 or TRBV12-4, the J gene TRBJ1-2; unclear D gene. Material: blood. The receptor was derived from a woman aged 18-35 years in good health. The CDR3 is CASRNSDLQAYYGYTF. The DNA of the CDR3 is TGTGCCAGCAGGAACTCGGACCTTCAAGCGTATTATGGCTACACCTTC.